These 20 T cell receptor beta chains were all obtained from the same sample, sequenced in a study of blood T cell repertoires in COVID-19. Assay used: immunoSEQ multiplex PCR; TCRdb lists only in-frame clones, some missing. Of 200,000 to 250,000 clones in the sample, about nine tenths were seen once. Sequencing was done on a sample of peripheral blood. These receptors originate from a man aged 50 or older with acute or convalescent COVID-19.

V gene TRBV19 combines with J gene TRBJ2-3; TRBD2 matches 9 bases. Germline V lookup: CDR1 LNHDA, CDR2 SQIVND (reference sequence). The CDR3 is 17 amino acids. Trimming cost V 4 bases and J 6 bases; bases outside gene matches: 14. CDR3 coding DNA: TGTGCCAGTAGTACCCCCAGGTGGGCGGGGGGGCCTGATACGCAGTATTTT. It specifies CASSTPRWAGGPDTQYF.

J is TRBJ2-3 and V is TRBV18; D is perhaps TRBD1 (6 bases). CDR1 and CDR2 from the germline V gene are KGHSH and LQKENI. V was trimmed by 5 bases and J by 6 bases, leaving 15 bases between them. The CDR3 consists of 14 residues. The CDR3 loop reads CASSILQGQDTQYF. CDR3 sequence (DNA): TGTGCCAGCTCAATCCTACAGGGTCAGGATACGCAGTATTTT. Looking up the rest from reference TRBV18 and TRBJ2-3 gives the full variable domain: NAGVMQNPRHLVRRRGQEARLRCSPMKGHSHVYWYRQLPEEGLKFMVYLQKENIIDESGMPKERFSAEFPKEGPSILRIQQVVRGDSAAYFCASSILQGQDTQYFGPGTRLTVL.

The chain couples TRBV14 to TRBJ1-2, with TRBD1 matching 7 bases. Germline trimming cut 4 bases from V and 5 bases from J; bases unmatched to any gene: 13. The germline gives CDR1 SGHDN, CDR2 FVKESK. There are 16 residues in the CDR3. CDR3 sequence reads: CASSRLDRTGGYGYTF. Written as DNA, the CDR3 is TGTGCCAGCAGCCGACTCGATCGGACAGGCGGATATGGCTACACCTTC.

This chain connects TRBV30 to TRBJ2-2, with 8 bases matching TRBD1. The V gene's germline CDR1 is GTSNPN and CDR2 SVGIG (reference sequence). The CDR3 runs 12 residues. CDR3 coding DNA: TGTGCTTTAGACAGGGGCCCCGGGGAGCTGTTTTTT. As protein: CALDRGPGELFF.

The rearrangement uses TRBV27 and TRBJ1-2; 7 bases match TRBD1. The J segment lost 4 bases and the V segment lost 5 bases, leaving 7 bases of the junction unmatched. Germline V gene sequence: CDR1 MNHEY, CDR2 SMNVEV (reference sequence). This CDR3 has 14 amino acids. The CDR3 protein is CASSPGQARYGYTF. The CDR3 nucleotides are TGTGCCAGCAGTCCAGGACAGGCCCGCTATGGCTACACCTTC.

The V call is TRBV29-1, the J call TRBJ1-2, with D perhaps matching TRBD1 (6 bases). CDR1 is SQVTM, CDR2 ANQGSEA, per germline. This CDR3 is 15 amino acids long. Deletions cut 4 bases from V and 3 bases from J, with 18 bases between. CDR3 protein: CSVGGGGGEDYGYTF. The CDR3, as DNA: TGCAGCGTTGGCGGGGGCGGGGGCGAAGACTATGGCTACACCTTC.

The chain links TRBV5-1 to TRBJ2-3; 7 nucleotides agree with TRBD2. V lost 4 bases and J lost 2; bases outside the gene matches: 10. The germline V gene encodes CDR1 SGHRS and CDR2 YFSETQ. The CDR3 is 16 residues long. As DNA, the CDR3 is TGCGCCAGCAGCCCCCCCACTAGCGCCCACACAGATACGCAGTATTTT. This translates into CASSPPTSAHTDTQYF. Based on the CDR3 plus reference TRBV5-1 and TRBJ2-3, the full variable domain is KAGVTQTPRYLIKTRGQQVTLSCSPISGHRSVSWYQQTPGQGLQFLFEYFSETQRNKGNFPGRFSGRQFSNSRSEMNVSTLELGDSALYLCASSPPTSAHTDTQYFGPGTRLTVL.

This sequence joins TRBV6-5 and TRBJ2-3, with a tentative D call TRBD1 (5 bases). CDR1 is MNHEY, CDR2 SVGAGI, per germline. The CDR3 has 15 amino acids. Trimming left V 3 bases short and J 2 bases short, with 12 bases between. CDR3 amino acids: CASSYQTGYTDTQYF. The CDR3 nucleotides read TGTGCCAGCAGTTATCAAACAGGCTACACAGATACGCAGTATTTT.

This clone was counted between two and nine times. The chain joins TRBV7-2 to TRBJ1-6; a weak D match, TRBD1 (5 bases). The CDR3 runs to 16 residues. Germline CDR1 is SGHTA and CDR2 is FQGNSA. V gave up 7 bases and J gave up 2 bases, with 15 bases separating them. The CDR3 reads CASTSRGSAYNSPLHF. For the CDR3, the DNA is TGTGCCAGCACGAGTAGGGGAAGTGCCTATAATTCACCCCTCCACTTT.

V and J are TRBV10-3 and TRBJ1-2; TRBD1 matches at 8 bases. J gave up 8 bases and V 7 bases, and 6 bases lay outside the gene matches. Germline CDR1 and CDR2: ENHRY and SYGVKD. The CDR3 length is 12 residues. The CDR3 is CAINDRGSGYTF. The CDR3, as DNA: TGTGCCATCAACGACAGGGGATCGGGCTACACCTTC.

In this sample, this clone turned up a few times. The chain is built from TRBV6-9 and TRBJ1-1; the match to TRBD1 covers 9 bases. The germline V gene encodes CDR1 MNHGY and CDR2 SVAAGI. The CDR3 is made up of 15 amino acids. The ends lost 3 bases at V and 4 bases at J; junction bases unmatched: 6. The CDR3 reads CASSYRTGVSTEAFF. Written as DNA, the CDR3 is TGTGCCAGCAGTTACCGGACAGGGGTAAGCACTGAAGCTTTCTTT.

J is TRBJ1-1 and V is TRBV6-5, with D perhaps TRBD1 (5 bases). V lost 0 bases to trimming and J lost 4 bases, with 9 bases between them. Per the germline V gene, CDR1 is MNHEY and CDR2 is SVGAGI. The CDR3 has 14 amino acids. For the CDR3, the DNA is TGTGCCAGCAGTTACTCCTCCGGGGGCACTGAAGCTTTCTTT. Translating it yields CASSYSSGGTEAFF.

This chain connects TRBV7-2 to TRBJ1-1; D is uncertain. The CDR3 contains 13 residues. Trimming left V 4 bases short and J 1 base short, with 7 bases between. Germline CDR1 reads SGHTA; CDR2 reads FQGNSA. The CDR3 DNA is TGTGCCAGCAGCTCGACACAGAACACTGAAGCTTTCTTT. Translated, it gives CASSSTQNTEAFF.

This chain joins TRBV30 and TRBJ1-6; 7 bases match TRBD1. The CDR3 has 15 amino acids. CDR1 and CDR2 from the germline V gene are GTSNPN and SVGIG (reference sequence). V lost 5 bases and J lost 4; bases outside the gene matches: 8. CDR3 DNA sequence: TGTGCCTGGGGACTCTTACAGGGGTATAATTCACCCCTCCACTTT. Amino acids: CAWGLLQGYNSPLHF. Full variable domain (missing parts from reference TRBV30 and TRBJ1-6): SQTIHQWPATLVQPVGSPLSLECTVEGTSNPNLYWYRQAAGRGLQLLFYSVGIGQISSEVPQNLSASRPQDRQFILSSKKLLLSDSGFYLCAWGLLQGYNSPLHFGNGTRLTVT.

V and J are TRBV2 and TRBJ1-1, with 8 bases matching TRBD1. CDR3 length: 14 amino acids. V shed 4 bases and J 5 bases; nucleotides not matched to a gene: 6. Per the germline V gene, CDR1 is SNHLY and CDR2 is FYNNEI. The CDR3 sequence: CASSARTGRTEAFF. The CDR3 nucleotides read TGTGCCAGCAGTGCGCGGACAGGGCGGACTGAAGCTTTCTTT.

This clone has only a few counts. This sequence joins TRBV7-2 and TRBJ1-3; D ambiguous. The CDR3 length is 15 residues. Germline V lookup: CDR1 SGHTA, CDR2 FQGNSA. V gave up 5 bases and J gave up 8 bases, with 19 bases separating them. The CDR3 coding sequence is TGTGCCAGCAGCCCCTGGGCCCGTCCTGGTGACACCATATATTTT. As protein: CASSPWARPGDTIYF.

This clone turned up a few times. This chain connects TRBV7-9 to TRBJ2-7; a weak D match, TRBD2 (6 bases). There are 13 residues in the CDR3. Germline V gives CDR1 SEHNR, CDR2 FQNEAQ (reference sequence). Between the trimmed V and J ends, which lost 4 bases and 5 bases, there was a span of 12 bases. CDR3 loop: CASSSTGVDEQYF. The CDR3 region has the DNA TGTGCCAGCAGCTCTACGGGGGTAGACGAGCAGTACTTC.

This rearrangement joins TRBV27 to TRBJ2-7; D is undetermined. The CDR3 totals 14 residues. The germline gives CDR1 MNHEY, CDR2 SMNVEV (reference sequence). V gave up 2 bases and J gave up 0 bases, with 8 bases separating them. In nucleotides, the CDR3 is TGTGCCAGCAGTTTACAGGTACACTCCTACGAGCAGTACTTC. Translated: CASSLQVHSYEQYF.

In its sample, this clone was seen once. The V and J genes are TRBV7-8 and TRBJ2-1, with TRBD2 identical over 8 bases. The CDR3 loop spans 16 amino acids. With V trimmed by 2 bases and J by 5 bases, 8 bases remained unmatched. Looked up from germline, CDR1 is SGHVS and CDR2 is FQNEAQ. The DNA of the CDR3 is TGTGCCAGCAGCTTATACTACGGGGGGGGCCACAATGAGCAGTTCTTC. Amino acid sequence: CASSLYYGGGHNEQFF.

This clone has a single count. This rearrangement joins TRBV5-1 to TRBJ1-1; D not resolved. The germline V and J ends were trimmed by 6 bases and 0 bases, with 9 bases remaining between them. CDR1 and CDR2 (germline): SGHRS, YFSETQ. The CDR3 contains 13 residues. Here the CDR3 reads CASTNTVNTEAFF. CDR3 nucleotide sequence: TGCGCCAGCACCAACACAGTGAACACTGAAGCTTTCTTT.